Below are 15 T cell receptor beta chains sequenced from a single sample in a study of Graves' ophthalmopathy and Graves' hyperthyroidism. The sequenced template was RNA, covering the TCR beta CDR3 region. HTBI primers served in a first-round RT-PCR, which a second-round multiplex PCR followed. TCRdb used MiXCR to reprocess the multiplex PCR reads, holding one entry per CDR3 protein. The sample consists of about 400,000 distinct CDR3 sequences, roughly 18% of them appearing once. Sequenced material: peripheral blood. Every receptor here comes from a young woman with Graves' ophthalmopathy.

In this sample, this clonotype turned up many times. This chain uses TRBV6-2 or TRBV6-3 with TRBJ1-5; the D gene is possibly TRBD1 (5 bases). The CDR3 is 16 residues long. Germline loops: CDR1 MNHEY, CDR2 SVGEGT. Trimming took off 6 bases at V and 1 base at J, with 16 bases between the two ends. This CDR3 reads CASRLGGGESNQPQHF. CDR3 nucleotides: TGTGCCAGCAGGCTGGGGGGGGGGGAGAGCAATCAGCCCCAGCATTTT.

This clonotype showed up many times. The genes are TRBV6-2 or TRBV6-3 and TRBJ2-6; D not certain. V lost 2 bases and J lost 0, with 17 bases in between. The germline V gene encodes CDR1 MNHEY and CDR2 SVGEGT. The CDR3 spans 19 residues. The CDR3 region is CASSYPPVKPFSGANVLTF. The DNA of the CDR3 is TGTGCCAGCAGTTACCCTCCAGTTAAGCCATTCTCTGGGGCCAACGTCCTGACTTTC.

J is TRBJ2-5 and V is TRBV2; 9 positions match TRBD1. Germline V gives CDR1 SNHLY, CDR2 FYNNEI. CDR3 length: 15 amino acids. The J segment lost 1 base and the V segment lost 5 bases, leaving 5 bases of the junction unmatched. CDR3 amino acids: CASSLQGAAQETQYF. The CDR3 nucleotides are TGTGCCAGCAGTTTACAGGGGGCTGCCCAAGAGACCCAGTACTTC.

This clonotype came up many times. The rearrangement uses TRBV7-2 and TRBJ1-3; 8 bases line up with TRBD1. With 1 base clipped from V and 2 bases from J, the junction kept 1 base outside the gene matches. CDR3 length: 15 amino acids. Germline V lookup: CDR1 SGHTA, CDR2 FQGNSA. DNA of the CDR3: TGTGCCAGCAGCTTAGTGGGACAGGCTGGAAACACCATATATTTT. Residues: CASSLVGQAGNTIYF.

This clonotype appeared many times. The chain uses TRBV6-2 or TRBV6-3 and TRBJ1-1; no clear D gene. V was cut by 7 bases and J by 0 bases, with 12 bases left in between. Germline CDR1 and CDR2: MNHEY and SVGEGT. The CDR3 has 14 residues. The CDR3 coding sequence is TGTGCCAGCATTTCCCGGCGGATGAACACTGAAGCTTTCTTT. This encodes CASISRRMNTEAFF.

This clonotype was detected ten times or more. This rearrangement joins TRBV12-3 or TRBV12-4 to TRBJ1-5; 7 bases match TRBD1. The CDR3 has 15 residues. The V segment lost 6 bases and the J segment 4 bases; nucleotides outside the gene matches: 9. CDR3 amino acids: CASSLRQGRNQPQHF. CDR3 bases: TGTGCCAGCAGCCTCAGACAGGGCCGAAATCAGCCCCAGCATTTT.

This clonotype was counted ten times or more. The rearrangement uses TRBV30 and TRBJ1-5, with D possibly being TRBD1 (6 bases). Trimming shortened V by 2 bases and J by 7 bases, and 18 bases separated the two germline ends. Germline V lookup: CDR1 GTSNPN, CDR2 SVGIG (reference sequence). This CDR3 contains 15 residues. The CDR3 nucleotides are TGTGCCTGGAGTTATGGCCACCGGGGGCTACAGCCCCAGCATTTT. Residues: CAWSYGHRGLQPQHF.

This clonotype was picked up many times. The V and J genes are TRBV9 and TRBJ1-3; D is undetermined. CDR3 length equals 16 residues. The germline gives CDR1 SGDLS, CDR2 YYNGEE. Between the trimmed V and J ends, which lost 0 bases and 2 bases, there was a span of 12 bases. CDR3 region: CASSVEVGGTGNTIYF. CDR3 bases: TGTGCCAGCAGCGTAGAAGTGGGAGGCACTGGAAACACCATATATTTT. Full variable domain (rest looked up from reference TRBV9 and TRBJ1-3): DSGVTQTPKHLITATGQRVTLRCSPRSGDLSVYWYQQSLDQGLQFLIQYYNGEERAKGNILERFSAQQFPDLHSELNLSSLELGDSALYFCASSVEVGGTGNTIYFGEGSWLTVV.

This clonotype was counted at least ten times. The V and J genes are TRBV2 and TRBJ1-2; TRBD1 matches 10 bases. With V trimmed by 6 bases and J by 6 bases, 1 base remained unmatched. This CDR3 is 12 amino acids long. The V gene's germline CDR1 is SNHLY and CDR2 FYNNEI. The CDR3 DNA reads TGTGCCAGCAGGGGGACAGGGGATGGCTACACCTTC. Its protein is CASRGTGDGYTF. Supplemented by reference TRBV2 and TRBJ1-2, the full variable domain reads EPEVTQTPSHQVTQMGQEVILRCVPISNHLYFYWYRQILGQKVEFLVSFYNNEISEKSEIFDDQFSVERPDGSNFTLKIRSTKLEDSAMYFCASRGTGDGYTFGSGTRLTVV.

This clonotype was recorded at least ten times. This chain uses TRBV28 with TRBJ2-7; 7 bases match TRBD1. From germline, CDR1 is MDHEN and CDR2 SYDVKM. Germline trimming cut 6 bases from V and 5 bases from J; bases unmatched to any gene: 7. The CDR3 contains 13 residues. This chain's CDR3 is CASRYRGRDEQYF. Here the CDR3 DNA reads TGTGCCAGCAGGTACAGGGGTAGGGACGAGCAGTACTTC.

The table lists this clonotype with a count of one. CDR3 bases: TGTGCTAGTGGTTTACCCGCGGGGGGCGGACATGGCTACACCTTC. Translation: CASGLPAGGGHGYTF. This chain connects TRBV12-5 to TRBJ1-2, with D perhaps TRBD1 (6 bases). Germline loops: CDR1 LGHNT, CDR2 FRNRAP. V was shortened by 3 bases and J by 6 bases, with 17 bases between the two germline ends. There are 15 residues in the CDR3.

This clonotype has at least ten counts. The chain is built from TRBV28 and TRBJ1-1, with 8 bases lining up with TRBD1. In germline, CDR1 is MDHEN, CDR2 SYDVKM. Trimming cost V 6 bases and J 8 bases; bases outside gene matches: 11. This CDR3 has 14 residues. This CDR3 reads CASSLGQGGWEAFF. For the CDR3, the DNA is TGTGCCAGCAGCTTAGGACAGGGAGGTTGGGAAGCTTTCTTT.

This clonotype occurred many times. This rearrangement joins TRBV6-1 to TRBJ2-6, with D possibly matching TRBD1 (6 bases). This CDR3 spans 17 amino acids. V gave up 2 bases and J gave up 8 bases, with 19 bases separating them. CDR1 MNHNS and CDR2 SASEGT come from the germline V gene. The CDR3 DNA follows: TGTGCCAGCAGTGAAAGGCCCGAGCTTACAGGGTCCAACGTCCTGACTTTC. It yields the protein CASSERPELTGSNVLTF.

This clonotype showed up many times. CDR3 bases: TGTGCCAGCAGTCCCGCATGGGGCACTGAAGCTTTCTTT. The encoded protein is CASSPAWGTEAFF. The chain uses TRBV6-2 or TRBV6-3 and TRBJ1-1; D is undetermined. This CDR3 contains 13 residues. Trimming stripped 5 bases from V and 4 bases from J, with 11 bases between. CDR1 is MNHEY and CDR2 is SVGEGT in the germline V gene.

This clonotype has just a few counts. CDR3 residues: CASAGAAYEQYF. In nucleotides, the CDR3 is TGTGCCAGCGCCGGGGCAGCGTACGAGCAGTACTTC. This sequence joins TRBV6-1 and TRBJ2-7, with D perhaps given as TRBD1 or TRBD2 (5 bases each). From germline, CDR1 is MNHNS and CDR2 SASEGT. The CDR3 consists of 12 residues. Trimming stripped 8 bases from V and 4 bases from J, with 12 bases between.